This T cell receptor (beta chain) was recorded in a study of T cell changes during pregnancy in multiple sclerosis. Here immunoSEQ multiplex PCR was the method, and the copy in TCRdb shows in-frame clones only, minus some. The data hold approximately 30,000 clones, with 90% to 95% observed a single time. Germline loops: CDR1 LGHNA, CDR2 YSLEER. Trimming at V came to 1 base and at J to 2 bases, leaving 4 bases not matched to a gene. The CDR3 extends over 15 amino acids. The source was CD8+ T cells from peripheral blood mononuclear cells, collected in the second trimester of pregnancy. The chain uses TRBV4-3 and TRBJ2-7; TRBD2 agrees at 8 bases. The source is a female donor in good health, enrolled as a control in a pregnancy study. CDR3 amino acids: CASSQASGGPYEQYF. The DNA for the CDR3 is TGCGCCAGCAGCCAAGCAAGCGGGGGACCCTACGAGCAGTACTTC.